This T cell receptor beta chain was identified in a study of regulatory T cells in long-lasting Graves disease. The CDR3 contains 15 residues. Trimming stripped 3 bases from V and 0 bases from J, with 10 bases between. Germline-derived CDR1 and CDR2 are ENHRY and SYGVKD. Time point meaning: newly diagnosed GD, antithyroid drugs for less than 3 months. PBMC RNA was the source of the TCR library. This clonotype was seen a few times. Assembly of TCR beta libraries relied on iRepertoire HTBI primers together with Arm-PCR of CDR3 regions. One entry per CDR3 protein results from TCRdb running MiXCR on the multiplex PCR reads. The sample lists a few hundred thousand distinct CDR3 sequences, about 14% occurring once. These data also featured in a second study, about T cells in Graves' hyperthyroidism and ophthalmopathy. This second report adds: An initial round of RT-PCR targeting the TCR CDR3 relied on the HTBI primer set. Most clonotypes expanded in thyroid above 0.001 were likewise present in blood.

This receptor was taken from a young man with Graves disease. The chain joins TRBV10-3 to TRBJ2-3; D not resolved. Sequences were derived from peripheral blood mononuclear cells (PBMCs), sampled at new diagnosis, from a patient treated with antithyroid drugs. The CDR3 region is CAISEDPRSTDTQYF. CDR3 sequence (DNA): TGTGCCATCAGTGAAGATCCTAGAAGCACAGATACGCAGTATTTT.